The 30 T cell receptor beta chains below all came from one sample that was sequenced in a study of identical twins. TCRdb reanalysed the 5' RACE reads using MiXCR and keeps one entry per CDR3 protein. The data contain hundreds of thousands of distinct CDR3 sequences, about 18% of them singletons. The same data also went into a second study, on T cells expressing NK-cell markers.

Material for sequencing was PBMCs. The receptor source for this set is a young woman in good health.

The CDR3 sequence: CASSLAGLHEQFF. CDR3 DNA: TGTGCCAGCAGCTTGGCGGGGCTCCATGAGCAGTTCTTC. This chain uses TRBV5-5 with TRBJ2-1; D assignment may be TRBD1 or TRBD2 (5 bases each). Germline CDR1 SGHKS, CDR2 YYEKEE (reference sequence). V lost 0 bases, J lost 8 bases, and 9 bases lay in between. The CDR3 loop spans 13 amino acids.

The chain has TRBV11-2 and TRBJ2-7; 10 bases match TRBD1. The V gene end was trimmed by 4 bases and the J gene end by 3 bases; junction bases not matched to a gene: 15. This CDR3 has 18 amino acids. CDR1 and CDR2 (germline): SGHAT, FQNNGV. The CDR3 here is CASSSAGTGAGGFYEQYF. The CDR3 DNA follows: TGTGCCAGCAGCTCCGCCGGGACAGGGGCGGGGGGATTCTACGAGCAGTACTTC. Looking up the rest from reference TRBV11-2 and TRBJ2-7 gives the full variable domain: EAGVAQSPRYKIIEKRQSVAFWCNPISGHATLYWYQQILGQGPKLLIQFQNNGVVDDSQLPKDRFSAERLKGVDSTLKIQPAKLEDSAVYLCASSSAGTGAGGFYEQYFGPGTRLTVT.

The chain joins TRBV28 to TRBJ2-7; D is possibly TRBD1 (6 bases). CDR3 length equals 15 residues. The V end lost 4 bases, the J end lost 4 bases, and 17 bases lay between the germline ends. In germline, CDR1 is MDHEN, CDR2 SYDVKM. CDR3 loop: CASSSMGAGFYEQYF. The CDR3 DNA sequence: TGTGCCAGCAGTTCCATGGGGGCTGGATTTTACGAGCAGTACTTC.

The chain joins TRBV7-9 to TRBJ2-7, with D unclear. The germline V gene has CDR1 SEHNR and CDR2 FQNEAQ (reference sequence). The CDR3 has 14 residues. V lost 5 bases, J lost 6 bases, and 17 bases lay in between. This chain's CDR3 is CASSLRRPHGEQYF. The CDR3 DNA reads TGTGCCAGCAGCCTGAGAAGGCCGCACGGCGAGCAGTACTTC.

CDR3 bases: TGCAGTGCTCAACATAGCGGGAGAAACAATGAGCAGTTCTTC. As protein: CSAQHSGRNNEQFF. This sequence joins TRBV20-1 and TRBJ2-1; 9 nucleotides line up with TRBD2. Germline trimming cut 5 bases from V and 5 bases from J; bases unmatched to any gene: 7. The CDR3 contains 14 residues. Germline values: CDR1 DFQATT, CDR2 SNEGSKA (reference sequence).

V is TRBV20-1 and J is TRBJ2-3, with 10 positions matching TRBD2. The CDR3 covers 16 residues. Germline CDR1 and CDR2: DFQATT and SNEGSKA (reference sequence). The V and J ends lost 4 bases and 2 bases, in that order; junction bases with no gene match: 9. For the CDR3, the DNA is TGCAGTGCTAACCCCTTACTAGCGGGATACACAGATACGCAGTATTTT. It is translated as CSANPLLAGYTDTQYF.

The chain recombines TRBV20-1 with TRBJ2-1; 14 bases agree with TRBD2. In germline, CDR1 is DFQATT, CDR2 SNEGSKA (reference sequence). Germline trimming cut 4 bases from V and 7 bases from J; bases unmatched to any gene: 6. CDR3 length: 15 residues. This CDR3 is CSATRGLAGVNEQFF. Written as DNA, the CDR3 is TGCAGTGCTACAAGGGGACTAGCGGGAGTGAATGAGCAGTTCTTC.

The genes are TRBV6-1 and TRBJ2-7; TRBD2 agrees at 12 bases. Germline V gene sequence: CDR1 MNHNS, CDR2 SASEGT. The CDR3 extends over 15 amino acids. The trim removed 6 bases at V and 3 bases at J, leaving 6 bases unmatched. DNA of the CDR3: TGTGCCAGCAGCCCTCTAGCGGGAGGGAACTACGAGCAGTACTTC. It yields the protein CASSPLAGGNYEQYF.

This chain connects TRBV5-1 to TRBJ2-5; weak D call: TRBD1 (5 bases). Trimming removed 0 bases from V and 5 bases from J, with 14 bases in between. Germline V gives CDR1 SGHRS, CDR2 YFSETQ. The length of the CDR3 is 15 residues. CDR3 region: CASSLEGHTVETQYF. The CDR3 coding sequence is TGCGCCAGCAGCTTGGAAGGACATACTGTGGAGACCCAGTACTTC.

V and J are TRBV9 and TRBJ2-1, with D unresolved. Germline V gene sequence: CDR1 SGDLS, CDR2 YYNGEE. This CDR3 has 13 amino acids. V lost 0 bases, J lost 9 bases, and 10 bases lay in between. The CDR3 coding sequence is TGTGCCAGCAGCGTAGGCAGTACCGGTGAGCAGTTCTTC. It specifies CASSVGSTGEQFF.

The chain couples TRBV10-3 to TRBJ1-2, with a possible D match to TRBD1 (5 bases). Per germline, CDR1 ENHRY and CDR2 SYGVKD. The CDR3 spans 14 residues. Trimming cost V 0 bases and J 0 bases, with 5 bases left between them. In DNA, the CDR3 is TGTGCCATCAGTGAGTCGACAGCTAACTATGGCTACACCTTC. Amino acid sequence: CAISESTANYGYTF.

The V and J genes are TRBV12-3 or TRBV12-4 and TRBJ2-7; D call uncertain. Trimming removed 6 bases at V and 6 bases at J, with 15 bases between. The CDR3 sequence is 13 residues long. The CDR3 loop reads CASSGQSGSEQYF. The CDR3 coding sequence is TGTGCCAGCAGCGGGCAAAGTGGGTCCGAGCAGTACTTC.

This clonotype was observed a handful of times. This chain connects TRBV2 to TRBJ1-2; 7 bases match TRBD1. This CDR3 is 14 amino acids long. V gave up 6 bases and J gave up 6 bases; unmatched junction bases: 10. Looked up from germline, CDR1 is SNHLY and CDR2 is FYNNEI. CDR3 sequence: CASRAMGQLDGYTF. The CDR3 DNA sequence: TGTGCCAGCAGGGCGATGGGACAGCTCGATGGCTACACCTTC.

This clonotype was observed at least ten times. The gene calls are TRBV12-3 or TRBV12-4 and TRBJ2-3; 12 positions match TRBD2. The length of the CDR3 is 16 residues. The trim removed 3 bases at V and 1 base at J, leaving 2 bases unmatched. The CDR3 loop is CASSFRLAGGTDTQYF. CDR3 nucleotides: TGTGCCAGCAGTTTCCGACTAGCGGGGGGCACAGATACGCAGTATTTT.

This clonotype appeared many times. The V and J genes are TRBV19 and TRBJ2-6; D gene ambiguous. Between the trimmed V and J ends, which lost 1 base and 0 bases, there was a span of 7 bases. The CDR3 covers 16 residues. Germline values: CDR1 LNHDA, CDR2 SQIVND (reference sequence). This CDR3 is CASSIGHNSGANVLTF. For the CDR3, the DNA is TGTGCCAGTAGTATAGGTCACAACTCTGGGGCCAACGTCCTGACTTTC.

This clonotype showed up just a few times. This rearrangement joins TRBV2 to TRBJ2-7, with D perhaps TRBD1 (6 bases). Germline V gene data show CDR1 as SNHLY and CDR2 as FYNNEI. Trimming removed 11 bases from V and 0 bases from J, with 17 bases in between. The CDR3 extends over 14 amino acids. CDR3 protein: CASSRGRGSYEQYF. CDR3 DNA sequence: TGTGCCTCCTCCCGAGGCAGGGGCTCCTACGAGCAGTACTTC.

This chain connects TRBV13 to TRBJ2-3, with 10 bases matching TRBD2. The CDR3 spans 18 residues. Germline V lookup: CDR1 PRHDT, CDR2 FYEKMQ (reference sequence). Losses at the gene ends were 5 bases for V and 4 bases for J; bases not matched to a gene: 15. CDR3 DNA sequence: TGTGCCAGCAGCCCGCACGAAAGTGCTAGCGGGAGAGCAGATACGCAGTATTTT. This sequence encodes CASSPHESASGRADTQYF.

This clonotype was seen more than once but under ten times. V usage is TRBV10-3 and J usage is TRBJ2-7; the match to TRBD2 covers 8 bases. This CDR3 region has 15 residues. Germline trimming cut 8 bases from V and 3 bases from J; bases unmatched to any gene: 12. The germline V gene has CDR1 ENHRY and CDR2 SYGVKD. DNA for the CDR3: TGTGCCATCGCTAGAGCGCGGGGGGACCTCTACGAGCAGTACTTC. Translating gives CAIARARGDLYEQYF.

The table lists this clonotype with many counts. One end of the junction fails to match germline, which may point to a read error. The chain combines TRBV5-1 with TRBJ2-1; 8 bases map to TRBD2. Germline V gene sequence: CDR1 SGHRS, CDR2 YFSETQ. This CDR3 is 14 amino acids long. The CDR3 sequence: CASSAGGAYNEQFF. As DNA, the CDR3 is TGTGCCAGCAGTGCCGGGGGGGCCTACAATGAGCAGTTCTTC.

The V and J genes are TRBV30 and TRBJ1-1; D may be TRBD1 (5 bases). The germline CDR1 and CDR2 sequences are GTSNPN and SVGIG (reference sequence). The CDR3 loop spans 13 amino acids. V lost 0 bases to trimming and J lost 10 bases, with 15 bases between them. The CDR3 loop is CAWSVVGARGAFF. CDR3 nucleotide sequence: TGTGCCTGGAGTGTCGTCGGTGCAAGGGGAGCTTTCTTT.

This chain joins TRBV7-6 and TRBJ1-2; the match to TRBD1 covers 7 bases. V lost 5 bases, J lost 4 bases, and 7 bases stayed unmatched. Germline assignment: CDR1 SGHVS and CDR2 FNYEAQ. The CDR3 length is 14 residues. The DNA of the CDR3 is TGTGCCAGCAGCCCTAGGGACAGCCCCTATGGCTACACCTTC. It codes for CASSPRDSPYGYTF.

This clonotype was detected many times. The chain has TRBV12-3 or TRBV12-4 and TRBJ1-3; D is ambiguous. Trimming took off 5 bases at V and 4 bases at J, with 9 bases between the two ends. The CDR3 is 13 residues long. The CDR3 DNA reads as TGTGCCAGCAGTCCCTCTTCCGGAAACACCATATATTTT. This sequence encodes CASSPSSGNTIYF.

This clonotype was seen at least ten times. The CDR3 sequence is CASSRPSETQYF. CDR3 coding DNA: TGTGCCAGCAGCCGCCCGTCAGAGACCCAGTACTTC. The gene calls are TRBV7-9 and TRBJ2-5; the D is unclear. CDR1 and CDR2 (germline): SEHNR, FQNEAQ (reference sequence). The CDR3 length is 12 residues. The germline V and J ends were trimmed by 5 bases and 4 bases, with 8 bases remaining between them. The complete variable domain, with remaining parts taken from reference TRBV7-9 and TRBJ2-5, reads DTGVSQNPRHKITKRGQNVTFRCDPISEHNRLYWYRQTLGQGPEFLTYFQNEAQLEKSRLLSDRFSAERPKGSFSTLEIQRTEQGDSAMYLCASSRPSETQYFGPGTRLLVL.

The chain recombines TRBV5-1 with TRBJ2-7, with 9 bases aligning to TRBD1. J gave up 4 bases and V 3 bases, and 8 bases lay outside the gene matches. CDR1 and CDR2 (germline): SGHRS, YFSETQ. This CDR3 region has 15 residues. CDR3 in amino acids: CASSYAGTGKYEQYF. The CDR3 coding sequence is TGCGCCAGCAGCTATGCCGGGACAGGGAAGTACGAGCAGTACTTC.

This clonotype has just a few counts. The CDR3 sequence: CASSRRDGVNTEAFF. DNA for the CDR3: TGTGCCAGCAGCAGAAGGGACGGTGTGAACACTGAAGCTTTCTTT. The chain uses TRBV7-9 and TRBJ1-1, with D maybe TRBD1 (5 bases). V lost 5 bases and J lost 0, with 13 bases in between. The CDR3 runs to 15 residues. Germline V lookup: CDR1 SEHNR, CDR2 FQNEAQ (reference sequence).

The sample holds a few counts of this clonotype. The rearrangement joins TRBV25-1 to TRBJ2-1; D is unclear. Germline CDR1 and CDR2: MGHDK and SYGVNS. V was cut by 2 bases and J by 4 bases, with 12 bases left in between. The CDR3 runs to 15 residues. CDR3 DNA sequence: TGTGCCAGCAGTGAAATTGGTAGTCTGTACAATGAGCAGTTCTTC. Its protein product is CASSEIGSLYNEQFF.

This clonotype was seen a few times. The genes are TRBV12-3 or TRBV12-4 and TRBJ2-7; D tentatively reads TRBD1 or TRBD2 (5 bases each). This CDR3 region has 13 residues. Deletions cut 4 bases from V and 12 bases from J, with 19 bases between. The CDR3 here is CASSYAGAPTRYF. The CDR3 DNA is TGTGCCAGCAGTTATGCCGGGGCCCCAACCAGGTACTTC.

The table lists this clonotype with many counts. The rearrangement joins TRBV5-6 to TRBJ2-5; unclear D gene. The CDR3 has 14 residues. Trimming pared 1 base from V and 5 bases from J, leaving 12 bases between. Germline V CDR1 and CDR2: SGHDT, YYEEEE. The CDR3 reads CASSLTGAGETQYF. The CDR3 DNA reads TGTGCCAGCAGCTTGACCGGCGCTGGGGAGACCCAGTACTTC.

This clonotype was detected only a few times. CDR3 loop: CSARSFRGRHSYNEQFF. The CDR3 DNA is TGCAGTGCTAGATCTTTTCGCGGGAGGCACTCCTACAATGAGCAGTTCTTC. V and J are TRBV20-1 and TRBJ2-1; TRBD2 aligns across 8 bases. The ends lost 2 bases at V and 0 bases at J; junction bases unmatched: 9. This CDR3 spans 17 amino acids. From germline, CDR1 is DFQATT and CDR2 SNEGSKA (reference sequence).

This clonotype was detected ten times or more. The rearrangement uses TRBV11-2 and TRBJ2-7; D may be TRBD1 or TRBD2 (6 bases each). The CDR3 sequence is 13 residues long. V lost 4 bases and J 7 bases, leaving 14 bases between the germline ends. Germline V CDR1 and CDR2: SGHAT, FQNNGV. The CDR3 reads CASSWGAGGEQYF. As DNA, the CDR3 is TGTGCCAGCAGCTGGGGGGCGGGTGGGGAGCAGTACTTC.